This TCR beta chain derives from a study of OX40 agonist ivuxolimab in advanced cancers. Regarding the research as a whole: The costimulatory receptor OX40 (CD134) was targeted by ivuxolimab, a fully human IgG2 agonistic monoclonal antibody. Intravenous ivuxolimab was administered to patients every 2 weeks at six dose levels: 0.01, 0.1, 0.3, 1.5, 3 and 10 mg/kg. Of the approximately 50 dose-escalation patients, hepatocellular carcinoma was present in roughly 19, melanoma in approximately 15, renal cell carcinoma in 9 and head and neck cancer in 9. In the dose-escalation cohort, around four fifths of patients were male, and the mean age was 60 years with a range of roughly 20 to 79. Prior anti-PD-1, anti-PD-L1 or anti-CTLA-4 therapy was permitted, and 40% of dose-escalation patients had received checkpoint inhibitors. Partial responses occurred in three dose-escalation patients: two with cutaneous melanoma and one with hepatocellular carcinoma. The point of sequencing TCRbeta in the periphery was to test whether ivuxolimab changed TCR sequence diversity and drove clonal T-cell expansion. The paper covers the monotherapy dose-escalation part of the phase I ivuxolimab trial, which included N ≈ 52 patients. The investigation overall reported the following: Which antigens the clonally expanded peripheral T cells were specific for was not determined. After ivuxolimab, more expanded clones were found on average in CD8+ T cells than in CD4+ T cells. Low levels of normalized T-cell clonal expansion were also shown by some nonresponding patients. Partial responders in the 0.1-3.0 mg/kg groups had among the lowest normalized peripheral clonal expansion, especially among CD8+ T cells. At doses of 0.1 to 3.0 mg/kg, clonal expansion of both CD4+ and CD8+ blood T cells was observed from baseline to week 6.

V drops 7 bases and J drops 1 base, leaving 14 bases in between. The germline V gene sets CDR1 to SGHTA and CDR2 to FQGNSA. The CDR3 runs 15 amino acids, cysteine and phenylalanine included. Of all the DNA, just the CDR3 is kept, 45 bases in frame from base 1. For sequencing of the TCRbeta CDR3 region, genomic DNA was extracted from the sorted cells. TCRbeta CDR3 regions were sequenced using the immunoSEQ Assay. TCRdb obtained this table from immuneACCESS and retained in-frame rearrangements with V and J assigned. These tables miss some clones; where compared with another copy, unresolved V genes account for less than half of the shortfall, and the remainder is unexplained. The sample data list 95,000 to 150,000 clones, and roughly 93% of these were observed just once. Together, the top ten hold over 0.15% of the sample. The trial excluded patients who had a history of autoimmune disease or who were on systemic immunosuppression. In every dose cohort, peripheral blood was drawn for TCR sequencing at baseline, cycle 4 day 1, and cycle 7 day 1. Samples came from an open-label, multicenter, first-in-human phase I dose-escalation trial of ivuxolimab. The trial enrolled adults with locally advanced or metastatic head and neck squamous cell, hepatocellular, melanoma or renal cell carcinoma. CD4+ and CD8+ T cells were sorted separately from peripheral blood before TCR sequencing.

Worth noting for this clone: Which antigen it targets is not known. Base qualities are not at hand, and no much larger clone is one base apart.

The receptor's source is an adult with an advanced solid tumor such as melanoma, head and neck, liver or kidney cancer. The chain uses TRBV7-2 and TRBJ1-3; the D gene is not confidently resolved. The sample consisted of CD4+ or CD8+ T cells sorted from blood, taken in a trial of the OX40 agonist ivuxolimab. The nucleotides are TGTGCCAGCAACAACCTCGCCGGATCTGGAAACACCATATATTTT. Its protein is CASNNLAGSGNTIYF.